This TCR beta chain came from a study of T cells in localized non-small cell lung cancer. Study outcomes and limitations: There were a median around 60 of the top 100 tumor clones appearing in adjacent lung. Adjacent uninvolved lung tissue had the highest T cell clonality, exceeding tumor. Greater blood T cell density accompanied longer overall survival.

The junction had 7 bases not matched to a gene; V was cut back by 3 bases and J by 4 bases. This CDR3 contains 16 residues. Germline V CDR1 and CDR2: KGHSH, LQKENI. With regard to this clone: Its cognate antigen is unknown.

Only in-frame clones appear in the TCRdb table, and some are missing; sequencing was by immunoSEQ multiplex PCR. The data contain approximately 63,000 clones, about 87% of them singletons. Sequences were derived from peripheral blood, sampled before any cancer treatment. The J gene is TRBJ1-5, the V gene TRBV18; 9 bases line up with TRBD1. This receptor was identified in a man between 40 and 70 years old with stage I squamous cell lung carcinoma. The CDR3 sequence: CASSPTGTGWNQPQHF. The CDR3 nucleotides read TGTGCCAGCTCACCGACCGGGACAGGGTGGAATCAGCCCCAGCATTTT.